The T cell receptor (beta chain) described here comes from a study of early stage breast cancer tumors. General study results and limits: Blood repertoires resembled normal breast more than tumor.

Assay: immunoSEQ multiplex PCR; the TCRdb copy retains only in-frame clones and omits some. The table records tens of thousands of clones, roughly 50% of them present only once. V was cut by 6 bases and J by 3 bases, with 17 bases left in between. This CDR3 contains 15 residues. CDR1 is MNHEY and CDR2 is SMNVEV in the germline V gene (reference sequence). A word on this clone: Its specificity is unknown.

The sequence came from a person aged 45-60 years with breast cancer. The chain joins TRBV27 to TRBJ1-2, with D tentatively TRBD1 (5 bases). The sample was breast tumor tissue. The CDR3: CASSKAGTNYYGYTF. CDR3 sequence (DNA): TGTGCCAGCAGCAAGGCCGGGACCAACTACTATGGCTACACCTTC.